The 22 T cell receptor beta chains listed next were all sequenced from one sample in a study of metastatic and nonmetastatic thyroid tumors. Using MiXCR, TCRdb reanalyzed the PCR reads. The sample holds 4,500 to 6,000 clones, approximately 30% seen once. Every patient underwent thyroid surgery untreated. Sequenced sample: adjacent normal tissue. These receptors were taken from a female donor with papillary thyroid cancer or a benign thyroid nodule (not recorded which). Some clones in this sample may be carry-over from other donors' samples.

The sample holds a few counts of this clone. The chain uses TRBV6-2 or TRBV6-3 and TRBJ2-5; D uncertain. The CDR3 extends over 13 amino acids. Trimming cost V 5 bases and J 5 bases, with 12 bases left between them. Germline assignment: CDR1 MNHEY and CDR2 SVGEGT. Written as DNA, the CDR3 is TGTGCCAGCAGTCGGTGGAGTGGTGAGACCCAGTACTTC. Protein sequence: CASSRWSGETQYF.

The chain links TRBV28 to TRBJ1-2; tentative D call: TRBD1 (5 bases). V lost 2 bases to trimming and J lost 4 bases, with 14 bases between them. Germline V CDR1 and CDR2: MDHEN, SYDVKM. This CDR3 comprises 15 residues. CDR3 protein: CASSLPQGLPYGYTF. CDR3 nucleotide sequence: TGTGCCAGCAGTTTACCGCAGGGACTACCCTATGGCTACACCTTC.

This clone is medium-sized. The gene calls are TRBV11-3 and TRBJ2-1; 7 bases line up with TRBD2. V trimming: 5 bases; J trimming: 9 bases; junction bases outside the gene matches: 4. The germline V gene encodes CDR1 SGHNT and CDR2 YENEEA. This CDR3 spans 12 amino acids. CDR3 amino acids: CASSMTSSEQFF. CDR3 DNA: TGTGCCAGCAGCATGACTAGCAGTGAGCAGTTCTTC.

This clone was seen only a few times. This sequence joins TRBV28 and TRBJ2-2; D is perhaps TRBD1 (6 bases). Germline CDR1 and CDR2: MDHEN and SYDVKM. V was pared by 5 bases and J by 5 bases, with 12 bases between. CDR3 length equals 14 residues. The DNA for the CDR3 is TGTGCCAGCAGTCTCCGGGACAAGACCGGGGAGCTGTTTTTT. As protein: CASSLRDKTGELFF.

The chain combines TRBV11-1 with TRBJ2-2; a possible D gene is TRBD1 (6 bases). Germline-derived CDR1 and CDR2 are SGHAT and FQDESV (reference sequence). V was cut by 2 bases and J by 0 bases, with 16 bases left in between. CDR3 length: 18 amino acids. The CDR3 is CASSLPGDANPNTGELFF. The CDR3 DNA reads TGTGCCAGCAGCTTACCAGGGGACGCTAACCCGAACACCGGGGAGCTGTTTTTT.

The chain joins TRBV20-1 to TRBJ2-7, with 7 nucleotides matching TRBD1. V was pared by 3 bases and J by 2 bases, with 10 bases of the junction left unmatched. Germline-derived CDR1 and CDR2 are DFQATT and SNEGSKA (reference sequence). The CDR3 runs to 15 residues. Here the CDR3 reads CSARGPTGRAYEQYF. CDR3 sequence (DNA): TGCAGTGCTAGGGGCCCGACAGGGCGAGCCTACGAGCAGTACTTC.

Only a few counts were recorded for this clone. This chain joins TRBV6-5 and TRBJ2-7, with 9 bases fitting TRBD2. Germline lookup yields CDR1 MNHEY and CDR2 SVGAGI. The CDR3 consists of 16 residues. V trimming: 0 bases; J trimming: 0 bases; junction bases outside the gene matches: 3. This CDR3 is CASSYSTSGSSYEQYF. The CDR3 DNA is TGTGCCAGCAGTTACTCGACTAGCGGAAGCTCCTACGAGCAGTACTTC.

Remarks on this clone: One junction end does not reproduce the germline sequence, and a read error may be involved. The genes are TRBV2 and TRBJ2-7, with D tentatively TRBD2 (6 bases). CDR3 length: 14 amino acids. In germline, CDR1 is SNHLY, CDR2 FYNNEI. The CDR3 reads CAIKPSGPNYELYF. CDR3 nucleotides: TGTGCCATCAAACCCAGCGGGCCGAACTACGAGCTGTACTTC.

This clone is termed medium-sized. The V and J genes are TRBV5-1 and TRBJ2-2; D ambiguous. CDR1 and CDR2 from the germline V gene are SGHRS and YFSETQ. V lost 4 bases and J 6 bases, leaving 16 bases between the germline ends. This CDR3 spans 15 amino acids. The CDR3 spells CASSPEIIYAGELFF. The CDR3 DNA is TGCGCCAGCAGCCCTGAAATTATTTACGCCGGGGAGCTGTTTTTT. Drawing the rest from reference TRBV5-1 and TRBJ2-2, the complete variable domain is KAGVTQTPRYLIKTRGQQVTLSCSPISGHRSVSWYQQTPGQGLQFLFEYFSETQRNKGNFPGRFSGRQFSNSRSEMNVSTLELGDSALYLCASSPEIIYAGELFFGEGSRLTVL.

The chain employs TRBV9 and TRBJ2-1; 8 nucleotides agree with TRBD2. This CDR3 contains 19 residues. J was trimmed by 4 bases and V by 3 bases; bases with no gene match: 18. Germline-derived CDR1 and CDR2 are SGDLS and YYNGEE. CDR3 loop: CASSAQTRGPREGYNEQFF. The CDR3 DNA sequence: TGTGCCAGCAGCGCCCAAACTCGGGGGCCCCGGGAGGGGTACAATGAGCAGTTCTTC.

Remarks on this clone: The junction and the germline gene differ at one end; a read error may be behind it. V and J are TRBV5-1 and TRBJ1-1, with D unresolved. CDR3 length equals 15 residues. CDR1 is SGHRS and CDR2 is YFSETQ in the germline V gene. CDR3 protein: CASSPQLFQNTEAFF. The CDR3 DNA reads as TGCGCGAGCAGTCCCCAATTGTTTCAGAACACTGAAGCTTTCTTT.

This clone was seen many times. It may be a read error: a sequence one base away is much more abundant. No conserved phenylalanine or tryptophan ends this CDR3, so it is likely a read error. The chain has TRBV20-1 and TRBJ2-7; 8 nucleotides agree with TRBD2. Trimming at V came to 4 bases and at J to 3 bases, leaving 17 bases not matched to a gene. The CDR3 extends over 17 amino acids. Germline CDR1 is DFQATT and CDR2 is SNEGSKA (reference sequence). CDR3 nucleotides: TGCAGTGCTAATCCCTCCTTACTAGCGGCCACGCGCTACGAGCAGTACTCC. The encoded protein is CSANPSLLAATRYEQYS.

The chain is built from TRBV9 and TRBJ2-1; TRBD2 agrees at 10 bases. The CDR3 spans 13 residues. The germline CDR1 and CDR2 sequences are SGDLS and YYNGEE. The V and J ends lost 0 bases and 13 bases, in that order; junction bases with no gene match: 4. As DNA, the CDR3 is TGTGCCAGCAGCGTAGCGTCTAGCGGGAGACAGTTCTTC. It yields the protein CASSVASSGRQFF.

Sample share makes this clone medium-sized. V gene TRBV25-1 combines with J gene TRBJ2-1, with 14 bases that match TRBD2. The CDR3 has 15 residues. V lost 10 bases, J lost 9 bases, and 11 bases stayed unmatched. Germline V gene sequence: CDR1 MGHDK, CDR2 SYGVNS. The DNA of the CDR3 is TGTGCCACCAACACGGGACTAGCGGGAGTGGGTGAGCAGTTCTTC. Translated, it gives CATNTGLAGVGEQFF.

The chain employs TRBV20-1 and TRBJ1-3; D gene ambiguous. Per germline, CDR1 DFQATT and CDR2 SNEGSKA (reference sequence). V gave up 0 bases and J gave up 1 base, with 1 base separating them. The CDR3 is 12 residues long. The CDR3 nucleotides read TGCAGTGCTAGAGAGTCTGGAAACACCATATATTTT. This encodes CSARESGNTIYF.

This clone was observed a single time. This CDR3 fails to terminate in the conserved phenylalanine or tryptophan, so it likely reflects a read error. The CDR3 sequence is CASSDAGGYGYTL. The DNA of the CDR3 is TGCGCCAGCAGTGATGCGGGTGGTTATGGCTACACCTTA. The rearrangement joins TRBV6-1 to TRBJ1-2, with D hard to call. CDR1 is MNHNS, CDR2 SASEGT, per germline. The CDR3 totals 13 residues.

This clone appeared many times. With a much larger clone just one base away, this may be a read error. The rearrangement links TRBV20-1 to TRBJ1-3, with D maybe TRBD1 (5 bases). The germline gives CDR1 DFQATT, CDR2 SNEGSKA (reference sequence). The CDR3 spans 21 residues. Trimming pared 0 bases from V and 9 bases from J, leaving 36 bases between. The CDR3 here is CSARDLLTALKKGTNESTIYF. Here the CDR3 DNA reads TGCAGTGCTAGAGATCTACTTACGGCGCTCAAGAAGGGGACGAACGAAAGCACCATATATTTT.

This clone was found a few times. The V and J genes are TRBV6-1 and TRBJ1-2, with 10 nucleotides matching TRBD1. The CDR3 totals 15 residues. CDR1 is MNHNS, CDR2 SASEGT, per germline. J lost 4 bases, V lost 6 bases, and 8 bases had no gene match. The CDR3, as DNA: TGTGCCAGCAGGGTACAGGGACAGGGGACCTATGGCTACACCTTC. This translates into CASRVQGQGTYGYTF.

There are a few counts of this clone. The chain joins TRBV6-1 to TRBJ2-7; 8 positions match TRBD1. The CDR3 extends over 13 amino acids. Germline V lookup: CDR1 MNHNS, CDR2 SASEGT. Trimming cost V 5 bases and J 3 bases; bases outside gene matches: 3. CDR3 in DNA: TGTGCCAGCAGTAATGGACAGGGCTACGAGCAGTACTTC. Amino acid sequence: CASSNGQGYEQYF.

The rearrangement joins TRBV2 to TRBJ2-3, with D tentatively TRBD1 (5 bases). The CDR3 has 16 amino acids. Per the germline V gene, CDR1 is SNHLY and CDR2 is FYNNEI. With 7 bases removed from V and 1 base from J, the gap between germline ends came to 18 bases. CDR3 coding DNA: TGTGCCAGCATTGGGGCAGACGCGACGGGCACAGATACGCAGTATTTT. This sequence encodes CASIGADATGTDTQYF.

This clone appeared a few times. The same CDR3 can be traced to other DNA sequences in this sample. The chain combines TRBV6-1 with TRBJ2-7, with D uncertain. This CDR3 contains 14 residues. Trimming removed 5 bases at V and 2 bases at J, with 13 bases between. Germline CDR1 MNHNS, CDR2 SASEGT. The CDR3 DNA is TGTGCCAGCAGTCCCCGGTCCCCACCCTACGAGCAGTACTTC. This codes for CASSPRSPPYEQYF.

The J gene is TRBJ1-4, the V gene TRBV28, with D uncertain. Germline CDR1 reads MDHEN; CDR2 reads SYDVKM. The CDR3 sequence is 14 residues long. Trimming cost V 7 bases and J 9 bases, with 18 bases left between them. The CDR3 sequence is CASIVALHEQKLFF. The CDR3 DNA reads as TGTGCCAGCATCGTGGCCCTGCACGAACAAAAACTGTTTTTT.